This T cell receptor beta chain came from a study of T-cell reconstitution after alpha-beta-depleted transplantation in children. Germline CDR1 reads GTSNPN; CDR2 reads SVGIG (reference sequence). Deletions cut 5 bases from V and 4 bases from J, with 11 bases between. There are 12 residues in the CDR3. Ten or more counts support this clonotype. Unique molecular identifiers featured in how the TCRbeta library was prepared. In TCRdb, the PCR reads were re-called with MiXCR into one record per CDR3 protein. The profile covers about 230,000 distinct CDR3 sequences, with approximately 10% appearing a single time and approximately 30% taken by the ten largest.

The sample in question was PBMCs, obtained before TCRalphabeta/CD19-depleted stem cell transplant. This TCR came from a child less than two years old with acute myeloid leukemia, due to receive a stem cell transplant. V usage is TRBV30 and J usage is TRBJ1-2, with D perhaps matching TRBD1 (5 bases). The chain's CDR3 is CAWGREGYGYTF. In DNA, the CDR3 is TGTGCCTGGGGCAGGGAGGGCTATGGCTACACCTTC.